These 18 T cell receptor beta chains came from one sample sequenced in a study of T cells in Graves' hyperthyroidism and ophthalmopathy (dated by TCRdb to about 2019). The library relied on multiplex PCR. This sample was sequenced with an Illumina HiSeq 2000. The TCR beta CDR3 regions were amplified from RNA transcripts. A first-round RT-PCR of the TCR CDR3 used the HTBI primer set with the Qiagen OneStep RT-PCR kit. The public reads were reanalyzed by TCRdb: fastp trimming at Q25, MiXCR alignment, in-frame beta chains only. For every CDR3 protein sequence, its rows merge into one entry that carries the most common genes and DNA. For this sample the table gives 600,000 to 800,000 distinct CDR3 sequences, of which around 40% were detected only once. The top ten hold roughly 30% of the sample. Sequenced input: blood. These receptors were taken from a woman aged 40-49 years with Graves' hyperthyroidism.

V is TRBV6-6 and J is TRBJ1-1, with D possibly matching TRBD1 (5 bases). Trimming took 8 bases from V and 7 from J, leaving 11 bases between them. The CDR3 has 11 amino acids. The germline V gene encodes CDR1 MNHNY and CDR2 SVGAGI (reference sequence). The CDR3 sequence is CASSRGYEAFF. The CDR3 DNA reads as TGTGCCAGCTCGCGGGGGTATGAAGCTTTCTTT.

The chain couples TRBV9 to TRBJ1-6, with TRBD1 matching over 7 bases. Trimming removed 3 bases from V and 11 bases from J; junction bases left unmatched: 11. The length of the CDR3 is 15 residues. The germline gives CDR1 SGDLS, CDR2 YYNGEE. As DNA, the CDR3 is TGTGCCAGCAGCGCGACGACAGGGCCGGGCCCACCCCTCCACTTT. It codes for CASSATTGPGPPLHF.

The chain's CDR3 is CSTRAKGTEAFF. The CDR3 DNA is TGCAGCACCAGGGCTAAGGGAACTGAAGCTTTCTTT. The chain uses TRBV29-1 and TRBJ1-1, with D possibly TRBD1 on 5 matching bases. Looked up from germline, CDR1 is SQVTM and CDR2 is ANQGSEA. Trimming pared 8 bases from V and 5 bases from J, leaving 15 bases between. The CDR3 covers 12 residues.

With regard to this clonotype: One base away lies a much larger clone, so this may be a sequencing read error. This sequence joins TRBV7-2 and TRBJ2-7; TRBD1 agrees at 7 bases. Germline CDR1 and CDR2: SGHTA and FQGNSA. CDR3 length equals 16 residues. CDR3 coding DNA: TGTGCCAGCCAACCCCCCTTGGGACAGCTCTCCCACGAGCAGTACTTC. It is translated as CASQPPLGQLSHEQYF.

This clonotype was recorded a few times. J is TRBJ1-4 and V is TRBV7-2; D is uncertain. V lost 1 base and J lost 8, with 14 bases in between. The CDR3 runs to 15 residues. The germline V gene encodes CDR1 SGHTA and CDR2 FQGNSA. DNA of the CDR3: TGTGCCAGCAGCTTAGTTGAGACAACTGACGAAAAACTGTTTTTT. Its protein is CASSLVETTDEKLFF.

V and J are TRBV6-5 and TRBJ1-1; D not resolved. The CDR3 has 14 amino acids. Germline V gives CDR1 MNHEY, CDR2 SVGAGI. V was shortened by 5 bases and J by 6 bases, with 16 bases between the two germline ends. The CDR3 protein is CASSEVGRRAEAFF. CDR3 in DNA: TGTGCCAGCAGTGAGGTCGGCAGGAGGGCTGAAGCTTTCTTT.

The V and J genes are TRBV9 and TRBJ1-1, with a possible D match to TRBD1 (6 bases). Germline loops: CDR1 SGDLS, CDR2 YYNGEE. Trimming left V 6 bases short and J 1 base short, with 13 bases between. The CDR3 covers 14 residues. Written as DNA, the CDR3 is TGTGCCAGCAACAAAGCGGGGGCGAACACTGAAGCTTTCTTT. Protein: CASNKAGANTEAFF. The variable domain in full, with the rest retrieved from reference TRBV9 and TRBJ1-1, is DSGVTQTPKHLITATGQRVTLRCSPRSGDLSVYWYQQSLDQGLQFLIQYYNGEERAKGNILERFSAQQFPDLHSELNLSSLELGDSALYFCASNKAGANTEAFFGQGTRLTVV.

CDR3 in amino acids: CASTGVTGEGLGHSPLHF. The DNA of the CDR3 is TGTGCCAGCACCGGGGTCACCGGGGAGGGGCTTGGTCATTCACCCCTCCACTTT. The rearrangement joins TRBV7-2 to TRBJ1-6; TRBD1 might be the D (5 bases). V dropped 7 bases and J dropped 8 bases, with 27 bases sitting between them. Per germline, CDR1 SGHTA and CDR2 FQGNSA. The CDR3 runs 18 residues. Complete variable domain (other parts from reference TRBV7-2 and TRBJ1-6): GAGVSQSPSNKVTEKGKDVELRCDPISGHTALYWYRQSLGQGLEFLIYFQGNSAPDKSGLPSDRFSAERTGGSVSTLTIQRTQQEDSAVYLCASTGVTGEGLGHSPLHFGNGTRLTVT.

In regard to this clonotype: One junction end does not reproduce the germline sequence, and a read error may be involved. The chain uses TRBV10-3 and TRBJ1-4; 7 bases line up with TRBD1. Germline-derived CDR1 and CDR2 are ENHRY and SYGVKD. CDR3 length: 18 amino acids. The DNA of the CDR3 is TGTGCCATCAGTGAGAAAGTGGACAGGCGCCATGGTAATCAAAAACTGTTTTTT. As protein: CAISEKVDRRHGNQKLFF.

This clonotype was recorded at least ten times. The chain recombines TRBV9 with TRBJ1-1; D call uncertain. Germline CDR1 SGDLS, CDR2 YYNGEE. The CDR3 is 13 residues long. V gave up 0 bases and J gave up 4 bases, with 7 bases separating them. CDR3 region: CASSVAKRTEAFF. The CDR3 DNA is TGTGCCAGCAGCGTAGCTAAGCGCACTGAAGCTTTCTTT.

The chain carries TRBV19 and TRBJ2-3; a possible D gene is TRBD1 (5 bases). The V end was cut by 9 bases, the J end by 2 bases, with 18 bases between. The germline V gene has CDR1 LNHDA and CDR2 SQIVND (reference sequence). The CDR3 has 15 amino acids. The chain's CDR3 is CASPGACGITDTQYF. CDR3 in DNA: TGTGCCAGCCCTGGGGCGTGCGGAATCACAGATACGCAGTATTTT.

This chain joins TRBV4-2 and TRBJ1-1; no firm D call. The CDR3 covers 14 residues. V was trimmed by 8 bases and J by 1 base, leaving 14 bases between them. From germline, CDR1 is LGHNA and CDR2 YNFKEQ. The CDR3 spells CASVESGENTEAFF. CDR3 bases: TGTGCCAGCGTGGAATCGGGAGAGAACACTGAAGCTTTCTTT.

This sequence joins TRBV7-9 and TRBJ2-5, with 7 bases matching TRBD1. Unmatched junction bases numbered 6, after V lost 5 bases and J lost 6 bases. Per germline, CDR1 SEHNR and CDR2 FQNEAQ (reference sequence). The CDR3 is 13 residues long. CDR3 coding DNA: TGTGCCAGCAGCCTGACAGGGCGACAGACCCAGTACTTC. Encoded protein: CASSLTGRQTQYF. Full variable domain (remainder filled in from reference TRBV7-9 and TRBJ2-5): DTGVSQNPRHKITKRGQNVTFRCDPISEHNRLYWYRQTLGQGPEFLTYFQNEAQLEKSRLLSDRFSAERPKGSFSTLEIQRTEQGDSAMYLCASSLTGRQTQYFGPGTRLLVL.

The CDR3, as DNA: TGTGCCAGCAGCGTCAGACGGGCATTCTTCGCCTATGGCTACACCTTC. Protein: CASSVRRAFFAYGYTF. The V and J genes are TRBV13 and TRBJ1-2, with D uncertain. From germline, CDR1 is PRHDT and CDR2 FYEKMQ (reference sequence). This CDR3 region has 16 residues. Trimming removed 5 bases at V and 4 bases at J, with 20 bases between.

This clonotype was seen many times. The chain joins TRBV29-1 to TRBJ1-4, with no clear D. CDR1 and CDR2 (germline): SQVTM, ANQGSEA. CDR3 length: 12 residues. The V end lost 4 bases, the J end lost 2 bases, and 5 bases lay between the germline ends. CDR3 amino acids: CSVAATNEKLFF. The CDR3 nucleotides are TGCAGCGTTGCCGCCACTAATGAAAAACTGTTTTTT.

This clonotype has a handful of counts. This chain joins TRBV12-3 or TRBV12-4 and TRBJ1-4; a weak D match, TRBD1 (6 bases). The CDR3 covers 16 residues. Trimming left V 3 bases short and J 3 bases short, with 14 bases between. The chain's CDR3 is CASSFRGALANEKLFF. CDR3 bases: TGTGCCAGCAGTTTTCGGGGGGCGCTGGCTAATGAAAAACTGTTTTTT.

This clonotype was counted at least ten times. The chain couples TRBV5-5 to TRBJ2-5; D may correspond to TRBD1 or TRBD2 (5 bases each). The CDR3 extends over 13 amino acids. V lost 5 bases to trimming and J lost 5 bases, with 13 bases between them. Germline CDR1 SGHKS, CDR2 YYEKEE (reference sequence). CDR3 residues: CASRQWDLETQYF. Here the CDR3 DNA reads TGTGCCAGCAGGCAATGGGACCTGGAGACCCAGTACTTC.

Many counts were recorded for this clonotype. The genes are TRBV10-2 and TRBJ2-5, with 11 bases matching TRBD2. The V and J ends lost 10 bases and 0 bases, in that order; junction bases with no gene match: 13. CDR1 WSHSY and CDR2 SAAADI come from the germline V gene. The CDR3 sequence is 17 residues long. The CDR3 region is CATGGLAGGQYQETQYF. The CDR3 nucleotides read TGCGCCACCGGGGGGTTAGCGGGGGGGCAGTACCAAGAGACCCAGTACTTC.